This is a list of T cell receptor beta chains from one sample in a study of shared clonotypes between healthy human individuals. TCRdb keeps only in-frame clones here, not all; method: immunoSEQ multiplex PCR. The data show 470,000 or so clones, around 73% seen once. Material: PBMCs. The receptors shown here come from a woman aged 40 to 50 in good health. Some clones in this sample may be carry-over from other donors' samples. The conserved cysteine and the conserved F or W are not part of the CDR3 here. The order of the fields is V gene, J gene, D gene, CDR3 protein. A D gene is named only where the DNA matches it firmly.

>TRBV5-6|TRBJ1-2|.
ASSLVSGDYGYT
>TRBV5-1|TRBJ2-1|TRBD2
ASSPMTSGRPYNEQF
>TRBV28|TRBJ1-1|.
ASSSPEGLGEAF
>TRBV5-1|TRBJ1-1|TRBD1
ASSTGQQNTEAF
>TRBV28|TRBJ2-3|TRBD2
ASSDTSGTGRITQY
>TRBV10-3|TRBJ1-1|.
AISETQNTEAF
>TRBV30|TRBJ1-6|.
AWSRRGRGNSPLH
>TRBV29-1|TRBJ2-3|.
SVGLSDTQY
>TRBV30|TRBJ2-3|.
AWSVGFGGTDTQY
>TRBV19|TRBJ1-5|.
ASSQHSNQPQH
>TRBV28|TRBJ2-3|TRBD2
ASSRTSGNTDTQY
>TRBV10-3|TRBJ2-1|TRBD2
AISYPTSGRASALNEQF
>TRBV28|TRBJ2-5|.
ASKDHQETQY
>TRBV27|TRBJ2-1|TRBD1
ASSPRIVDRVLRDSYNEQF
>TRBV5-1|TRBJ2-7|TRBD1
ASSLDGTGAYEQY
>TRBV2|TRBJ2-7|TRBD2
ASRLAGVLYEQY
>TRBV7-9|TRBJ2-3|TRBD2
ASSLDWLAGVDTQY
>TRBV19|TRBJ2-7|TRBD2
ASSILLAGMESSYEQY
>TRBV2|TRBJ2-5|TRBD2
ASQRTSGIWETQY
>TRBV6-5|TRBJ2-1|TRBD1
ASRRTGENEQF
>TRBV19|TRBJ2-2|.
ASSRASGELF
>TRBV18|TRBJ2-7|TRBD2
ASSPSGRVDYEQY
>TRBV11-3|TRBJ2-2|.
ASSHLATGELF
>TRBV6-1|TRBJ2-5|.
ASSPREAGKETQY
>TRBV27|TRBJ2-5|.
ASSLKGRGETQY
>TRBV19|TRBJ2-7|.
ASSPAGPASYEQY
>TRBV27|TRBJ1-5|.
ASSLSMGANQPQH
>TRBV19|TRBJ2-2|TRBD1
ASRGTGMTNTGELF
>TRBV5-1|TRBJ2-5|TRBD2
ASSLRTSGGGETQY
>TRBV28|TRBJ1-1|TRBD1
ASSLLSDRVHTEAF
>TRBV6-4|TRBJ2-1|TRBD1
ASSPGQGGNYEQF
>TRBV7-9|TRBJ1-1|TRBD1
ASSFVQGANTEAF
>TRBV19|TRBJ1-2|.
ASRNVGGEYGYT
>TRBV28|TRBJ2-3|TRBD2
ASSPGLALDTQY
>TRBV7-6|TRBJ2-5|.
ASSLVGSGIPETQY
>TRBV19|TRBJ2-2|TRBD1
ASSRAGTGGLTGELF
>TRBV7-9|TRBJ1-4|.
ASSRTGNEKLF
>TRBV18|TRBJ2-1|.
ASSPPAGGREQF
>TRBV7-9|TRBJ1-1|TRBD1
ASSQPDRGWTEAF
>TRBV27|TRBJ2-7|TRBD2
ASSLGGGRGRGEQY
>TRBV6-4|TRBJ2-1|TRBD1
ASSRGTGVSYNEQF
>TRBV7-2|TRBJ2-1|TRBD2
ASSLVLAGGREQF
>TRBV19|TRBJ1-5|.
ASSWGAVSNQPQH
>TRBV6-5|TRBJ1-1|.
ASSSPAEAF
>TRBV6-5|TRBJ1-2|.
ASSYLHSYGYT
>TRBV27|TRBJ1-1|.
ASSPPRGRNTEAF
>TRBV5-8|TRBJ2-7|.
ASSLVLSTRAMDEQY
>TRBV27|TRBJ1-1|.
ASSFGPRGSNTEAF
>TRBV5-1|TRBJ1-1|.
ASSLAPNTEAF
>TRBV28|TRBJ1-1|TRBD1
ASTLPTGVDEAF
>TRBV28|TRBJ1-3|.
ASSLWALSSGNTIY
>TRBV30|TRBJ1-4|.
AWGTGSNEKLF
>TRBV5-1|TRBJ2-7|TRBD1
ASSARQGEAYEQY
>TRBV5-1|TRBJ2-7|TRBD2
ASTREGGPNEQY
>TRBV11-3|TRBJ2-5|.
ASSLGSRVQGRETQY
>TRBV7-2|.|.
ASSPSSLAYEQY
>TRBV19|TRBJ1-1|.
ASTSRAYTEAF